What follows are 19 T cell receptor beta chains derived from one specimen sequenced in a study of blood T cells in healthy people across ages. Together with a sample-barcoded 5' primer, a J-beta primer mix was included in a second PCR lasting about 6 to 11 cycles. TCRdb re-called the 5' RACE reads with MiXCR, one entry per CDR3 protein. The sample holds about 400,000 distinct CDR3 sequences, approximately 52% seen once. Sequenced: blood. The receptors derive from a man aged 60-69 years in good health.

This clonotype was observed a few times. The chain combines TRBV7-9 with TRBJ2-7, with 7 bases lining up with TRBD2. The V gene's germline CDR1 is SEHNR and CDR2 FQNEAQ (reference sequence). V was pared by 0 bases and J by 3 bases, with 5 bases of the junction left unmatched. The CDR3 covers 15 residues. In nucleotides, the CDR3 is TGTGCCAGCAGCTTAGCGGGAGGGCCTAACTACGAGCAGTACTTC. Its translation is CASSLAGGPNYEQYF.

With respect to this clonotype: One end of the junction does not line up with germline, which may come from a read error. The chain employs TRBV6-1 and TRBJ2-5; D remains ambiguous. Per the germline V gene, CDR1 is MNHNS and CDR2 is SASEGT. This CDR3 region has 13 residues. The CDR3 protein is CASSVSVLETQYF. CDR3 nucleotides: TGTGCTAGCAGTGTATCGGTCCTGGAGACCCAGTACTTC.

The gene calls are TRBV10-3 and TRBJ1-5; D is unresolved. The germline V and J ends were trimmed by 0 bases and 6 bases, with 6 bases remaining between them. This CDR3 spans 13 amino acids. The germline gives CDR1 ENHRY, CDR2 SYGVKD. The CDR3 nucleotides read TGTGCCATCAGTGAGTCGACGGGTCAGCCCCAGCATTTT. Protein sequence: CAISESTGQPQHF.

The chain carries TRBV20-1 and TRBJ1-1, with D unresolved. The V gene lost 3 bases and the J gene lost 5 bases, with 7 bases spanning the gap. The V gene's germline CDR1 is DFQATT and CDR2 SNEGSKA (reference sequence). The CDR3 runs 11 residues. CDR3 coding DNA: TGCAGTGCTAGTCTGGAGACTGAAGCTTTCTTT. Protein: CSASLETEAFF.

The V gene is TRBV20-1, the J gene TRBJ1-5; 7 bases align to TRBD1. V trimming: 2 bases; J trimming: 0 bases; junction bases outside the gene matches: 7. Germline V lookup: CDR1 DFQATT, CDR2 SNEGSKA (reference sequence). The CDR3 is made up of 16 amino acids. CDR3 residues: CSARNRGWYSNQPQHF. CDR3 DNA: TGCAGTGCTAGAAACAGGGGCTGGTATAGCAATCAGCCCCAGCATTTT.

This clonotype was observed at least ten times. With a much larger clone just one base away, this may be a read error. The CDR3 DNA sequence: TGTGCCAGCAGTGTTCCCGGCACCCAAGAGACCCAGTACTTC. Protein: CASSVPGTQETQYF. This chain joins TRBV12-3 or TRBV12-4 and TRBJ2-5; D unresolved. V was pared by 5 bases and J by 1 base, with 11 bases between. The CDR3 sequence is 14 residues long.

This rearrangement joins TRBV20-1 to TRBJ2-1; the D gene could be TRBD1 or TRBD2 (5 bases each). Trimming took off 6 bases at V and 6 bases at J, with 21 bases between the two ends. The CDR3 has 15 residues. The germline V gene has CDR1 DFQATT and CDR2 SNEGSKA (reference sequence). The CDR3: CSAHSLGDLLNEQFF. For the CDR3, the DNA is TGCAGTGCCCACTCACTGGGGGACCTCCTCAATGAGCAGTTCTTC.

The table lists this clonotype with a count of one. CDR3 nucleotide sequence: TGCGCCAGCAGCTACTCTGACAGCACTGAAGCTTTCTTT. It specifies CASSYSDSTEAFF. J is TRBJ1-1 and V is TRBV5-1, with a tentative D call TRBD1 (5 bases). The CDR3 is 13 amino acids. V was trimmed by 3 bases and J by 4 bases, leaving 10 bases between them. CDR1 is SGHRS and CDR2 is YFSETQ in the germline V gene. Full variable domain (rest looked up from reference TRBV5-1 and TRBJ1-1): KAGVTQTPRYLIKTRGQQVTLSCSPISGHRSVSWYQQTPGQGLQFLFEYFSETQRNKGNFPGRFSGRQFSNSRSEMNVSTLELGDSALYLCASSYSDSTEAFFGQGTRLTVV.

Concerning this clonotype itself: This may come from a read error, since a much larger clone is one base off. The chain links TRBV29-1 to TRBJ2-4, with D possibly TRBD1 on 5 matching bases. The CDR3 covers 13 residues. Germline V gene data show CDR1 as SQVTM and CDR2 as ANQGSEA. The CDR3 reads CNDGALSKNIQYF. DNA of the CDR3: TGCAACGATGGGGCCCTAAGCAAAAACATTCAGTACTTC. The complete variable domain, with remaining parts taken from reference TRBV29-1 and TRBJ2-4, reads SAVISQKPSRDICQRGTSLTIQCQVDSQVTMMFWYRQQPGQSLTLIATANQGSEATYESGFVIDKFPISRPNLTFSTLTVSNMSPEDSSIYLCNDGALSKNIQYFGAGTRLSVL.

V and J are TRBV7-9 and TRBJ2-1, with 7 nucleotides matching TRBD1. V lost 2 bases to trimming and J lost 7 bases; unmatched junction nucleotides: 8. CDR1 is SEHNR, CDR2 FQNEAQ, per germline (reference sequence). The CDR3 is made up of 15 amino acids. The CDR3 DNA reads as TGTGCCAGCAGCTTACCTCGGGGCAGGGGGAATGAGCAGTTCTTC. This gives the protein CASSLPRGRGNEQFF.

This clonotype was detected a few times. The chain couples TRBV27 to TRBJ1-2; TRBD1 matches at 7 bases. The CDR3 spans 14 residues. V lost 4 bases to trimming and J lost 3 bases; unmatched junction nucleotides: 5. Germline V CDR1 and CDR2: MNHEY, SMNVEV (reference sequence). The CDR3 reads CASSSDRDYYGYTF. The CDR3 region has the DNA TGTGCCAGCAGTTCTGACAGGGATTACTATGGCTACACCTTC.

The V gene is TRBV10-1, the J gene TRBJ2-1, with 7 bases that match TRBD1. Germline CDR1 WNHNN, CDR2 SYGVQD (reference sequence). J gave up 0 bases and V 5 bases, and 10 bases lay outside the gene matches. This CDR3 has 17 amino acids. The DNA for the CDR3 is TGCGCCAGCAGTCCATACAGGGGTCCTGGCTCCTACAATGAGCAGTTCTTC. This gives the protein CASSPYRGPGSYNEQFF.

The J gene is TRBJ2-7, the V gene TRBV6-1; D possibly corresponds to TRBD2 (6 bases). Per the germline V gene, CDR1 is MNHNS and CDR2 is SASEGT. The CDR3 sequence is 13 residues long. V was shortened by 7 bases and J by 3 bases, with 13 bases between the two germline ends. The CDR3: CASIFPGLYEQYF. Written as DNA, the CDR3 is TGTGCCAGCATTTTCCCGGGACTCTACGAGCAGTACTTC.

A few counts support this clonotype. The rearrangement links TRBV12-3 or TRBV12-4 to TRBJ2-1, with D possibly matching TRBD2 (7 bases). V was shortened by 7 bases and J by 9 bases, with 19 bases between the two germline ends. This CDR3 has 14 amino acids. This chain's CDR3 is CASNFQGGAGEQFF. In DNA form, the CDR3 reads TGTGCCAGCAACTTTCAAGGGGGGGCCGGTGAGCAGTTCTTC.

The sample holds one count of this clonotype. The chain is built from TRBV24-1 and TRBJ1-2; the D gene is possibly TRBD1 (5 bases). Germline V CDR1 and CDR2: KGHDR, SFDVKD. With 2 bases removed from V and 8 bases from J, the gap between germline ends came to 14 bases. The CDR3 loop spans 14 amino acids. Here the CDR3 DNA reads TGTGCCACCAGTGATTGGGGCCCTCCGGGGGGCTACACCTTC. This codes for CATSDWGPPGGYTF.

The table lists this clonotype with many counts. The rearrangement joins TRBV29-1 to TRBJ1-2, with a weak D call TRBD1 (5 bases). From germline, CDR1 is SQVTM and CDR2 ANQGSEA. This CDR3 has 13 residues. The V end lost 1 base, the J end lost 7 bases, and 13 bases lay between the germline ends. In nucleotides, the CDR3 is TGCAGCGTTGAAGCGGGACCCTGGAGTGGCTACACCTTC. Translating gives CSVEAGPWSGYTF.

This chain uses TRBV7-6 with TRBJ1-2; TRBD1 is a possible D gene (6 bases). The CDR3 consists of 16 residues. CDR1 and CDR2 (germline): SGHVS, FNYEAQ. V was cut by 1 base and J by 0 bases, with 12 bases left in between. CDR3 coding DNA: TGTGCCAGCAGCTTAGTAGGGGGGGTCACTAACTATGGCTACACCTTC. Translation gives CASSLVGGVTNYGYTF.

The V gene is TRBV5-1, the J gene TRBJ2-1; TRBD2 agrees at 12 bases. The CDR3 runs 15 residues. The J segment lost 6 bases and the V segment lost 3 bases, leaving 4 bases of the junction unmatched. Germline lookup yields CDR1 SGHRS and CDR2 YFSETQ. Here the CDR3 reads CASSSGTSGFNEQFF. The CDR3 region has the DNA TGCGCCAGCAGCTCCGGGACTAGCGGGTTCAATGAGCAGTTCTTC.

This sequence joins TRBV6-5 and TRBJ2-1, with D possibly being TRBD2 (6 bases). CDR3 length equals 11 residues. V was clipped by 7 bases and J by 11 bases, with 12 bases between them. Germline V lookup: CDR1 MNHEY, CDR2 SVGAGI. The CDR3 loop reads CASIAGLKQFF. The DNA of the CDR3 is TGTGCCAGCATCGCGGGACTTAAGCAGTTCTTC.